Below, 18 T cell receptor beta chains from the same sample are listed, as sequenced in a study of cytomegalovirus exposure and HLA in healthy donors (dated by TCRdb to 2015 to 2018). Libraries were made using the immunoSEQ multiplex PCR assay. The multiplex PCR relied on a mix of 60 forward primers for TCR Vbeta segments and 13 reverse primers for TCR Jbeta segments. Here the immuneACCESS table is served through TCRdb, limited to in-frame sequences with V and J called. Missing clones are a known gap in these copies; in checked studies unresolved V genes cover under half, and the rest lacks a known reason. The sample has over 100,000 clones on record, 79% of them singletons. Clones ranked in the top ten supply 0.95% to 1.4% of the sample. Sequenced sample: PBMCs. The receptors were sampled from a male donor in good health and CMV-seronegative.

This clone was picked up a small number of times. The chain is built from TRBV19 and TRBJ1-3; D is perhaps TRBD1 (6 bases). CDR3 size: 15 residues. V lost 6 bases and J 4 bases, leaving 16 bases between the germline ends. Per the germline V gene, CDR1 is LNHDA and CDR2 is SQIVND (reference sequence). CDR3 in DNA: TGTGCCAGTAGACAATCCCAGGGGTACGGAAACACCATATATTTT. It translates to CASRQSQGYGNTIYF.

This rearrangement joins TRBV7-9 to TRBJ2-7; 7 nucleotides agree with TRBD1. Losses at the gene ends were 5 bases for V and 3 bases for J; bases not matched to a gene: 10. This CDR3 is built from 15 residues. Germline lookup yields CDR1 SEHNR and CDR2 FQNEAQ (reference sequence). CDR3 protein: CASSLTTGPLYEQYF. Here the CDR3 DNA reads TGTGCCAGCAGCCTAACGACAGGGCCCCTCTACGAGCAGTACTTC.

The V and J genes are TRBV7-8 and TRBJ1-2, with 8 nucleotides matching TRBD1. V lost 2 bases to trimming and J lost 10 bases; unmatched junction nucleotides: 12. The germline gives CDR1 SGHVS, CDR2 FQNEAQ. The CDR3 runs to 15 residues. The CDR3 loop reads CASSLSPTGAPDYTF. The CDR3 nucleotides read TGTGCCAGCAGCTTAAGCCCGACAGGGGCCCCCGACTACACCTTC. Based on the CDR3 plus reference TRBV7-8 and TRBJ1-2, the full variable domain is GAGVSQSPRYKVAKRGQDVALRCDPISGHVSLFWYQQALGQGPEFLTYFQNEAQLDKSGLPSDRFFAERPEGSVSTLKIQRTQQEDSAVYLCASSLSPTGAPDYTFGSGTRLTVV.

The chain joins TRBV7-3 to TRBJ2-3; TRBD1 matches 7 bases. Germline V gene data show CDR1 as SGHTA and CDR2 as FQGTGA. V was pared by 2 bases and J by 3 bases, with 5 bases of the junction left unmatched. This CDR3 is 15 amino acids long. Written as DNA, the CDR3 is TGTGCCAGCAGCTTATTAGGGGGCCGAACAGATACGCAGTATTTT. Translated: CASSLLGGRTDTQYF. Based on the CDR3 plus reference TRBV7-3 and TRBJ2-3, the full variable domain is GAGVSQTPSNKVTEKGKYVELRCDPISGHTALYWYRQSLGQGPEFLIYFQGTGAADDSGLPNDRFFAVRPEGSVSTLKIQRTERGDSAVYLCASSLLGGRTDTQYFGPGTRLTVL.

V and J are TRBV11-1 and TRBJ1-1, with 10 bases lining up with TRBD1. In germline, CDR1 is SGHAT, CDR2 FQDESV (reference sequence). CDR3 size: 14 residues. Trimming at V came to 4 bases and at J to 5 bases, leaving 4 bases not matched to a gene. In DNA form, the CDR3 reads TGTGCCAGCAGCTGGGACAGGGGTGGGACTGAAGCTTTCTTT. This gives the protein CASSWDRGGTEAFF.

CDR3 DNA: TGTGCCAGCAGTGAAGTGGGGGCTAGATCTAACTATGGCTACACCTTC. Translation: CASSEVGARSNYGYTF. The chain couples TRBV6-1 to TRBJ1-2, with TRBD1 as a possible D gene (6 bases). V lost 1 base and J 0 bases, leaving 12 bases between the germline ends. Germline-derived CDR1 and CDR2 are MNHNS and SASEGT. The CDR3 totals 16 residues.

Of note for this clone: One end of the junction is discordant with germline, which a read error may explain. The V call is TRBV29-1, the J call TRBJ1-1, with TRBD1 matching 10 bases. This CDR3 has 13 amino acids. Germline lookup yields CDR1 SQVTM and CDR2 ANQGSEA. CDR3 sequence reads: CSVQDRGHTEAFF. The CDR3 region has the DNA TGCAGCGTTCAAGACAGGGGGCACACTGAAGCTTTCTTT.

V is TRBV29-1 and J is TRBJ2-7, with 7 bases identical to TRBD1. The CDR3 runs to 14 residues. The ends lost 4 bases at V and 2 bases at J; junction bases unmatched: 8. The V gene's germline CDR1 is SQVTM and CDR2 ANQGSEA. The CDR3 spells CSVVGPGGTYEQYF. Here the CDR3 DNA reads TGCAGCGTTGTAGGACCAGGGGGTACCTACGAGCAGTACTTC.

CDR3 sequence (DNA): TGTGCCAGCAGTTTAGAGGGGGCCTTCTCACCCCTCCACTTT. This encodes CASSLEGAFSPLHF. The rearrangement links TRBV27 to TRBJ1-6; TRBD1 matches 7 bases. V gave up 2 bases and J gave up 10 bases; unmatched junction bases: 5. This CDR3 is 14 amino acids long. Germline values: CDR1 MNHEY, CDR2 SMNVEV (reference sequence).

V usage is TRBV4-1 and J usage is TRBJ2-5; weak D call: TRBD2 (6 bases). Germline CDR1 MGHRA, CDR2 YSYEKL. V was cut by 4 bases and J by 5 bases, with 14 bases left in between. This CDR3 has 14 amino acids. In DNA, the CDR3 is TGCGCCAGCAGCCCCGGGGGACCCGGGGAGACCCAGTACTTC. This gives the protein CASSPGGPGETQYF.

The chain couples TRBV6-1 to TRBJ2-1; 9 bases line up with TRBD2. From germline, CDR1 is MNHNS and CDR2 SASEGT. The CDR3 length is 15 residues. Trimming took 1 base from V and 7 from J; bases not matched to a gene: 5. CDR3 sequence: CASSEVAGGHNEQFF. The CDR3 region has the DNA TGTGCCAGCAGTGAAGTGGCGGGGGGGCATAATGAGCAGTTCTTC.

This clone was seen just once. The genes are TRBV4-3 and TRBJ2-3, with D possibly TRBD1 on 7 matching bases. This CDR3 is 16 amino acids long. V was pared by 4 bases and J by 2 bases, with 16 bases between. CDR1 and CDR2 from the germline V gene are LGHNA and YSLEER. In DNA form, the CDR3 reads TGCGCCAGCAGCCCCGCGGGGACAGTAGACACAGATACGCAGTATTTT. Translating it yields CASSPAGTVDTDTQYF.

The rearrangement links TRBV10-3 to TRBJ2-6, with TRBD1 identical over 8 bases. CDR1 and CDR2 (germline): ENHRY, SYGVKD. This CDR3 is 18 amino acids long. V lost 6 bases and J lost 1; bases outside the gene matches: 11. The CDR3 coding sequence is TGTGCCATCAGGGGACAGGACCTTGGGCAGTCTGGGGCCAACGTCCTGACTTTC. This translates into CAIRGQDLGQSGANVLTF.

The chain carries TRBV5-6 and TRBJ2-5, with D unresolved. CDR1 and CDR2 (germline): SGHDT, YYEEEE. This CDR3 is built from 12 residues. The ends were cut back, 3 bases at V and 7 bases at J, with 10 bases in the middle. The CDR3 DNA reads as TGTGCCAGCAGCTCCACTGCAGGGACCCAGTACTTC. Its protein is CASSSTAGTQYF.

The gene calls are TRBV16 and TRBJ2-1, with 11 bases lining up with TRBD1. The CDR3 loop spans 15 amino acids. Germline values: CDR1 KGHSY, CDR2 FQNENV. The V segment lost 2 bases and the J segment 6 bases; nucleotides outside the gene matches: 3. The CDR3 loop is CASSQPGQGGNEQFF. CDR3 sequence (DNA): TGTGCCAGCAGCCAACCGGGACAGGGGGGCAATGAGCAGTTCTTC.

The chain combines TRBV19 with TRBJ2-1; possible D gene TRBD2, 7 bases. With 4 bases removed from V and 0 bases from J, the gap between germline ends came to 16 bases. The CDR3 loop spans 17 amino acids. The germline V gene has CDR1 LNHDA and CDR2 SQIVND (reference sequence). As DNA, the CDR3 is TGTGCCAGTAGTAATTCCCCCGGGGGGCACTCCTACAATGAGCAGTTCTTC. Amino acids: CASSNSPGGHSYNEQFF.

This chain links TRBV19 with TRBJ2-3; 9 positions agree with TRBD2. The CDR3 covers 16 residues. The germline gives CDR1 LNHDA, CDR2 SQIVND (reference sequence). The V gene end was trimmed by 3 bases and the J gene end by 3 bases; junction bases not matched to a gene: 7. The CDR3 region has the DNA TGTGCCAGTAGTATTCGCGGCGGGGGGGCAACAGATACGCAGTATTTT. Translated: CASSIRGGGATDTQYF.

This chain connects TRBV15 to TRBJ2-5, with 13 bases lining up with TRBD2. Looked up from germline, CDR1 is LNHNV and CDR2 is YYDKDF (reference sequence). The CDR3 spans 16 residues. The V segment lost 3 bases and the J segment 4 bases; nucleotides outside the gene matches: 5. CDR3: CATSRKLAGGLETQYF. The CDR3 DNA reads TGTGCCACCAGCAGGAAACTAGCGGGGGGGTTAGAGACCCAGTACTTC.